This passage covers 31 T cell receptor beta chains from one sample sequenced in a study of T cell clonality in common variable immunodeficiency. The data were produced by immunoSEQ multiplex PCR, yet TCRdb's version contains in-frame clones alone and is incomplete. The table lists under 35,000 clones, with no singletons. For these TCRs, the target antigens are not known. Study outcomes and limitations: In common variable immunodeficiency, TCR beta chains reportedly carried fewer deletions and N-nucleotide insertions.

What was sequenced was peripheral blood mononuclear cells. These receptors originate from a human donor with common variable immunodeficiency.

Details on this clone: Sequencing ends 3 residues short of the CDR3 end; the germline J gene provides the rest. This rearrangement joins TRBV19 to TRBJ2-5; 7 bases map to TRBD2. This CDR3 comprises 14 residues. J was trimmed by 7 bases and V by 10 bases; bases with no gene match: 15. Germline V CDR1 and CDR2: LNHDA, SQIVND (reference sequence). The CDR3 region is CATAGDKGFWTQYF. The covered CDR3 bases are TGTGCCACCGCGGGAGACAAAGGGTTTTGGACC.

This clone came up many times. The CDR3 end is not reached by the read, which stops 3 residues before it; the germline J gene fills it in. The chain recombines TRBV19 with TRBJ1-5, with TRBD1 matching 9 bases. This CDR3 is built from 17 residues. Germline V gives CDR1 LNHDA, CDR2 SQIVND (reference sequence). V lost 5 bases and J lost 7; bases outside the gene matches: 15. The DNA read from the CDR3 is TGTGCCAGTAGTCAGGCCGGGACAGGGAAAGGATTACAGCCC. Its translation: CASSQAGTGKGLQP. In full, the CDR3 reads CASSQAGTGKGLQPQHF.

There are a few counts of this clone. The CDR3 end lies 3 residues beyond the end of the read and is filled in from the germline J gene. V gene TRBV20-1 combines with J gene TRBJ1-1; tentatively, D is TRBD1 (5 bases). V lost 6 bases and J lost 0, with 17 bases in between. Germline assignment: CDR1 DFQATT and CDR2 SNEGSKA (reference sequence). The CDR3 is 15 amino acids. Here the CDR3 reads CSAMNARQLNTEAFF. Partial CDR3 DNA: TGCAGTGCCATGAACGCCAGACAGTTGAACACTGAA.

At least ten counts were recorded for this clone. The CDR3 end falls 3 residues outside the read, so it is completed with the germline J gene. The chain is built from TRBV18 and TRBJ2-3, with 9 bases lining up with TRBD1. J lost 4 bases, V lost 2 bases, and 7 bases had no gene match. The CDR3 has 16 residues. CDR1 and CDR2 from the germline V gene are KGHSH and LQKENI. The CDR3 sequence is CASSPTGQGVPDTQYF. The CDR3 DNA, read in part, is TGTGCCAGCTCACCAACGGGACAGGGAGTCCCAGATACG.

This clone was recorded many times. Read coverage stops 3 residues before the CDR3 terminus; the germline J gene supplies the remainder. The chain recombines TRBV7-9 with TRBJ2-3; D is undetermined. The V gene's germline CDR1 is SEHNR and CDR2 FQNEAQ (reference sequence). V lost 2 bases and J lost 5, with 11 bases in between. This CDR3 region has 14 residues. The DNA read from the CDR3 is TGTGCCAGCAGCTTACCTGGCGGCCAAGATACG. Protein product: CASSLPGGQDT. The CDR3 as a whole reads CASSLPGGQDTQYF.

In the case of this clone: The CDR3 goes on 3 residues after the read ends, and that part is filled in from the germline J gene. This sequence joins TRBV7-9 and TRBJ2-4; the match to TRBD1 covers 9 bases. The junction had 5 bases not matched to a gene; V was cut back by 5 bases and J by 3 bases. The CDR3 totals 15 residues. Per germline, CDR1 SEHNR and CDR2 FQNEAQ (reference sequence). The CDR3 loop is CASSLQGAGKNIQYF. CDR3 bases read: TGTGCCAGCAGCCTACAGGGGGCTGGCAAAAACATT.

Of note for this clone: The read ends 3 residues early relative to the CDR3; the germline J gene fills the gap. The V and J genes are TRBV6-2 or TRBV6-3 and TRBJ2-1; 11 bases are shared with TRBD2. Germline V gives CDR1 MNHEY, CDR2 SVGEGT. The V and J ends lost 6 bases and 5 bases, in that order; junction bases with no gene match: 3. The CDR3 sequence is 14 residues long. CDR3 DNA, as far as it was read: TGTGCCAGCAGGATAGCGGGGGGGAACAATGAG. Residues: CASRIAGGNNE. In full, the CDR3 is CASRIAGGNNEQFF.

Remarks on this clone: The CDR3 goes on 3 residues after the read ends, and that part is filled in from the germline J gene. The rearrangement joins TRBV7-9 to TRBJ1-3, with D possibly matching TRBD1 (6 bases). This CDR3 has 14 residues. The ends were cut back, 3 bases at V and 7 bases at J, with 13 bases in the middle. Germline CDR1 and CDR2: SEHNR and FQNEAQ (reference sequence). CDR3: CASSFGQGPNTIYF. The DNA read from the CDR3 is TGTGCCAGCAGCTTCGGCCAGGGGCCGAACACC.

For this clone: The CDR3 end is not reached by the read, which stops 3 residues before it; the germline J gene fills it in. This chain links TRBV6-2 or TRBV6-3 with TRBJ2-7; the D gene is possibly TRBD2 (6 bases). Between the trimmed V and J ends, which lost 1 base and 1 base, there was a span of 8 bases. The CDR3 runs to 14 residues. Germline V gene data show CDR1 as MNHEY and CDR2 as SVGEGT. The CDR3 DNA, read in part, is TGTGCCAGCAGTTACTGGCGGGGATCCTACGAG. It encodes CASSYWRGSYE. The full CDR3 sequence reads CASSYWRGSYEQYF.

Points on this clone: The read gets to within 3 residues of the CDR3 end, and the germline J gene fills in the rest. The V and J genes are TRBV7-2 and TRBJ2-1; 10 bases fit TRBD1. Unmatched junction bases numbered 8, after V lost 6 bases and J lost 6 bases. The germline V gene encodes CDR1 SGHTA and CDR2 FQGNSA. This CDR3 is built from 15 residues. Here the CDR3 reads CASSHPGTGVNEQFF. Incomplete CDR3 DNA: TGTGCCAGCAGTCATCCCGGGACAGGGGTCAATGAG.

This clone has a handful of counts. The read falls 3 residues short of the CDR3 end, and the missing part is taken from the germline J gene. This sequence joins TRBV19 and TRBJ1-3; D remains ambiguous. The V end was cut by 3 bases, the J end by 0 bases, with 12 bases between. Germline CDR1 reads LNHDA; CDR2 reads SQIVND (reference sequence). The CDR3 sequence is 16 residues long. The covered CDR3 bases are TGTGCCAGTAGTATCATGAGCGGCATCTCTGGAAACACC. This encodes CASSIMSGISGNT. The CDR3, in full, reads CASSIMSGISGNTIYF.

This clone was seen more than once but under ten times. CDR3: CASSSVPGEKLFF. CDR3 DNA (partial): TGTGCCAGCAGCTCCGTCCCGGGTGAAAAA. V and J are TRBV7-3 and TRBJ1-4; no clear D. The read halts 3 residues ahead of the CDR3 end, with the missing end drawn from the germline J gene. V lost 4 bases and J 7 bases, leaving 10 bases between the germline ends. Germline V gene sequence: CDR1 SGHTA, CDR2 FQGTGA. The CDR3 extends over 13 amino acids.

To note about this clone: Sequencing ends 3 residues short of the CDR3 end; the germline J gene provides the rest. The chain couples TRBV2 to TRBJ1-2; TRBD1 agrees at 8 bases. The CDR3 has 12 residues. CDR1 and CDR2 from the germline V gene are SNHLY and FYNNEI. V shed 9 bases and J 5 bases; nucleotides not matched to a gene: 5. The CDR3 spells CARTGTGYGYTF. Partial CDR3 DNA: TGTGCCAGGACCGGGACAGGTTATGGC.

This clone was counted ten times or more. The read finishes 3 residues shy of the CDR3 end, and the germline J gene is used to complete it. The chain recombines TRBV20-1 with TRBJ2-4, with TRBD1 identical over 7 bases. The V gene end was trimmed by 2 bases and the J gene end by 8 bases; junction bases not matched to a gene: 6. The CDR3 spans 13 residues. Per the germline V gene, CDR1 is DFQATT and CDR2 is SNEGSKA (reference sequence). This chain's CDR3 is CSARYRGLDIQYF. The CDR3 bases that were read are TGCAGTGCTAGATACAGGGGATTAGACATT.

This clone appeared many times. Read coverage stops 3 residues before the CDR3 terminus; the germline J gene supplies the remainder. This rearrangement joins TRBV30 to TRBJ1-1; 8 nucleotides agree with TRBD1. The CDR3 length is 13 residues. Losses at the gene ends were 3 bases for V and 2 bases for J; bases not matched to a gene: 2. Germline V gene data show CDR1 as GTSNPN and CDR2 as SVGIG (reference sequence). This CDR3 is CAWSDRGNTEAFF. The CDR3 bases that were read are TGTGCCTGGAGCGACAGGGGCAACACTGAA.

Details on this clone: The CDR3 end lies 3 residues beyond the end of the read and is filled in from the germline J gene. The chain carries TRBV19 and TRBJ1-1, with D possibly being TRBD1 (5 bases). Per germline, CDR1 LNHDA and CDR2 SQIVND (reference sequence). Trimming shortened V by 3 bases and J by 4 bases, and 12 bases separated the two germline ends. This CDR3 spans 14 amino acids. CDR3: CASSINEGFTEAFF. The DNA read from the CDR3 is TGTGCCAGTAGTATTAATGAGGGGTTCACTGAA.

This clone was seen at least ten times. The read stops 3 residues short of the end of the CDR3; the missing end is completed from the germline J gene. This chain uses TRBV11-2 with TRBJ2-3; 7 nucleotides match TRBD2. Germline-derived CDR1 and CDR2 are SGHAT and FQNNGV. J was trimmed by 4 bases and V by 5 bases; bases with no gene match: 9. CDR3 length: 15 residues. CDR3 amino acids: CASSARFRGADTQYF. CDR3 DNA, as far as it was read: TGTGCCAGCAGCGCACGCTTCCGGGGGGCAGATACG.

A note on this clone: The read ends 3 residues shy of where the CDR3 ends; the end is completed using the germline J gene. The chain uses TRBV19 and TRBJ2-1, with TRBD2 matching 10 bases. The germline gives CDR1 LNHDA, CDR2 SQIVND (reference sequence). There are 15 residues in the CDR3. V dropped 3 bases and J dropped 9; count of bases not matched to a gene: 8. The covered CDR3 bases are TGTGCCAGTAGTATTCCAGCGGGGGGGCAGAGTGAG. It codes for CASSIPAGGQSE. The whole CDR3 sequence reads CASSIPAGGQSEQFF.

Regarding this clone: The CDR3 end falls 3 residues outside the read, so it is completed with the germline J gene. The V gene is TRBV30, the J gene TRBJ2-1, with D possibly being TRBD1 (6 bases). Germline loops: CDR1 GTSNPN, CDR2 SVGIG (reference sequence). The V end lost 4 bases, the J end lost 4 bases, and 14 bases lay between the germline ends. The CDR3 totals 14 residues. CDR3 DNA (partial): TGTGCCTGGACAAGGGGGTCATCGTACAATGAG. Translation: CAWTRGSSYNE. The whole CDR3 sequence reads CAWTRGSSYNEQFF.

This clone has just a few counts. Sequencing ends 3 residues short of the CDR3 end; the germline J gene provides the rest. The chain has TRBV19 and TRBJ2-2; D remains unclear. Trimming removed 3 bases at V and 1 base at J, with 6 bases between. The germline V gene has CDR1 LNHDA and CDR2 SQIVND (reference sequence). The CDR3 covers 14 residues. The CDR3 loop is CASSISKNTGELFF. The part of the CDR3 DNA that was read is TGTGCCAGTAGTATCAGTAAGAACACCGGGGAG.

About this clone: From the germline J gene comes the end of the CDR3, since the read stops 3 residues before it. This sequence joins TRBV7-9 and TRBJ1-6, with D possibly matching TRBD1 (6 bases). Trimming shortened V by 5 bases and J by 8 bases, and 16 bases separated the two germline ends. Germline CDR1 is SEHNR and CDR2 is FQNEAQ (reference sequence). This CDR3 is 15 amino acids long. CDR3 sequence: CASSPPGQKDSPLHF. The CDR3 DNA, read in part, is TGTGCCAGCAGCCCACCCGGACAGAAGGATTCACCC.

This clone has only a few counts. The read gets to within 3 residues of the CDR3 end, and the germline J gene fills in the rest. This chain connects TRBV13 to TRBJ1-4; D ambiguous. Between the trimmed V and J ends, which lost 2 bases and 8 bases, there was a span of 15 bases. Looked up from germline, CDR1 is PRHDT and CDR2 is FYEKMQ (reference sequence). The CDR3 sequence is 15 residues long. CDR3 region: CASSLWRGDQEKLFF. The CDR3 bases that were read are TGTGCCAGCAGCTTATGGCGCGGGGATCAGGAAAAA.

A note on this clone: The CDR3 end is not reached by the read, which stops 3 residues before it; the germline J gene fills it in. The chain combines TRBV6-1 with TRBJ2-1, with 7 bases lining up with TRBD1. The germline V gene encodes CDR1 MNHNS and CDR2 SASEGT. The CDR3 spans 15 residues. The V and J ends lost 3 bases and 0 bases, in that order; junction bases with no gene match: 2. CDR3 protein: CASSEGQTSYNEQFF. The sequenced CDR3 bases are TGTGCCAGCAGTGAGGGACAGACCTCCTACAATGAG.

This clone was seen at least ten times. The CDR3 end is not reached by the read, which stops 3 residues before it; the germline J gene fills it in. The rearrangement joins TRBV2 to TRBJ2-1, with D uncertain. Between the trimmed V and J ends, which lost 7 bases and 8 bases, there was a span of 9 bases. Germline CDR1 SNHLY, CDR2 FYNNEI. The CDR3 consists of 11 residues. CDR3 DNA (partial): TGTGCCAGCACCACTCGGGATGAG. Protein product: CASTTRDE. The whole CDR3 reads CASTTRDEQFF.

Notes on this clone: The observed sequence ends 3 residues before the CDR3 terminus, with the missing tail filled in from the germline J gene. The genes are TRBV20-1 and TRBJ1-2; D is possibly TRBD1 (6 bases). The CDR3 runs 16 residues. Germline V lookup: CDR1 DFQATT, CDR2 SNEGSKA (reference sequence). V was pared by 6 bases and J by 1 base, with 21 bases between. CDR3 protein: CSAEYPGQAFNYGYTF. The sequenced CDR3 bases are TGCAGTGCCGAATACCCGGGACAAGCCTTTAACTATGGC.

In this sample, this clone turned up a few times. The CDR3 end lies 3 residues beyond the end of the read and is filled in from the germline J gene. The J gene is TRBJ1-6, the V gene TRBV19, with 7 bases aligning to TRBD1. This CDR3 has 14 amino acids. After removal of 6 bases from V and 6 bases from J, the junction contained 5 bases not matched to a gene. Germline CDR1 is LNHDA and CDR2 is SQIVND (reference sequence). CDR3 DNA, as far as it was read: TGTGCCAGTAGGGGGACAGCCCTTAATTCACCC. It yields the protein CASRGTALNSP. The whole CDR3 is CASRGTALNSPLHF.

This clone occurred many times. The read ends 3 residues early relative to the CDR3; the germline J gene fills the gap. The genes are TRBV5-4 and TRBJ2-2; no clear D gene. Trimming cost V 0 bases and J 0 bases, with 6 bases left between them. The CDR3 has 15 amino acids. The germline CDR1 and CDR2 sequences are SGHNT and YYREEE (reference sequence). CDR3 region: CASSLAPSNTGELFF. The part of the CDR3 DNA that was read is TGTGCCAGCAGCTTGGCCCCGTCGAACACCGGGGAG.

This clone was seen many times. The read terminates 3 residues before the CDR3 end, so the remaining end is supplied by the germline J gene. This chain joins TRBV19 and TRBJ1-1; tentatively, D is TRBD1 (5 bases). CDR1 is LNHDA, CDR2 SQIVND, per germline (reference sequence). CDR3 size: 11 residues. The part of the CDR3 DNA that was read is TGTGCCAGTAGTCAGGGCTCGAAA. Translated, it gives CASSQGSK. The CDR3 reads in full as CASSQGSKAFF.

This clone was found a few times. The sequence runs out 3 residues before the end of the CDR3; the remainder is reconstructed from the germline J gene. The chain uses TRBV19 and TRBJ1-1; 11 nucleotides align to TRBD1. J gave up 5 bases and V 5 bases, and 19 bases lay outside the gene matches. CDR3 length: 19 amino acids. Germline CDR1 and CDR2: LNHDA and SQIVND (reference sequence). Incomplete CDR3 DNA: TGTGCCAGTAGTCCTATAAATATCGGACAGGGGGCTAGGAGGACTGAA. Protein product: CASSPINIGQGARRTE. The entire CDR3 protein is CASSPINIGQGARRTEAFF. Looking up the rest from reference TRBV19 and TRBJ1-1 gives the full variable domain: DGGITQSPKYLFRKEGQNVTLSCEQNLNHDAMYWYRQDPGQGLRLIYYSQIVNDFQKGDIAEGYSVSREKKESFPLTVTSAQKNPTAFYLCASSPINIGQGARRTEAFFGQGTRLTVV.

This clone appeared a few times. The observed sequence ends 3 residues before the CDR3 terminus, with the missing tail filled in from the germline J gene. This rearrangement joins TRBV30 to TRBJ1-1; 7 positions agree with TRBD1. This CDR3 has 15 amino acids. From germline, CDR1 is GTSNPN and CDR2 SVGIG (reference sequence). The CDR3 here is CAWTRGQQGFYGAFF. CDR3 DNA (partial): TGTGCCTGGACTCGGGGACAGCAAGGGTTTTACGGA.

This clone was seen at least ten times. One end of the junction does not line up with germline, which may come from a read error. The CDR3 bases that were read are TGCGCCAGCAGCCAAGACATAGGACTAGCAGGCACAGATACG. It codes for CASSQDIGLAGTDT. The whole CDR3 is CASSQDIGLAGTDTQYF. V usage is TRBV4-2 and J usage is TRBJ2-3; 8 bases line up with TRBD2. The DNA ends 3 residues before the CDR3 does, and the rest of the CDR3 is filled in from the germline J gene. This CDR3 comprises 17 residues. Germline V gene data show CDR1 as LGHNA and CDR2 as YNFKEQ.